Below are 24 T cell receptor beta chains sequenced from a single sample in a study of graft-versus-host responses after intestinal transplantation. Stated time point: postoperative day 105 after intestinal transplantation (dayNNNN = postoperative day). From the graft tissue, intraepithelial and lamina propria lymphocytes were released through processing. Only in-frame clones appear in the TCRdb table, and some are missing; sequencing was by immunoSEQ multiplex PCR. The sample lists a few thousand clones; about 87% were seen once. Sequencing used ileum tissue, obtained 105 days after intestinal transplantation. These receptors were taken from a human patient who received an intestinal transplant, so some T cells may come from the graft donor.

The genes are TRBV25-1 and TRBJ2-4, with TRBD2 matching 9 bases. This CDR3 spans 15 amino acids. The V and J ends lost 4 bases and 1 base, in that order; junction bases with no gene match: 2. Germline V gives CDR1 MGHDK, CDR2 SYGVNS. The CDR3: CASSAREGAKNIQYF. The CDR3 DNA sequence: TGTGCCAGCAGTGCGCGGGAGGGGGCCAAAAACATTCAGTACTTC.

The chain uses TRBV5-4 and TRBJ2-3, with 8 bases fitting TRBD1. J lost 4 bases, V lost 2 bases, and 0 bases had no gene match. This CDR3 spans 13 amino acids. Germline V gives CDR1 SGHNT, CDR2 YYREEE (reference sequence). CDR3 in amino acids: CASSLQGADTQYF. CDR3 DNA sequence: TGTGCCAGCAGCTTACAGGGGGCAGATACGCAGTATTTT.

As concerns this clone: The same CDR3 also results from other DNA sequences found in this sample. This sequence joins TRBV5-4 and TRBJ2-3; D perhaps matches TRBD2 (5 bases). The CDR3 sequence is 12 residues long. Germline-derived CDR1 and CDR2 are SGHNT and YYREEE (reference sequence). Trimming took off 3 bases at V and 3 bases at J, with 5 bases between the two ends. CDR3 bases: TGTGCCAGCAGCTCGGGGACAGATACGCAGTATTTT. Its protein product is CASSSGTDTQYF.

Only one count was recorded for this clone. The rearrangement links TRBV7-9 to TRBJ2-5; 8 bases are shared with TRBD2. Germline V gene lookup returns CDR1 SEHNR and CDR2 FQNEAQ (reference sequence). The CDR3 loop spans 17 amino acids. V was clipped by 2 bases and J by 4 bases; unmatched bases: 12. The CDR3 nucleotides read TGTGCCAGCAGCTTACGGGGTAGCGGGGAGTTTGGAGAGACCCAGTACTTC. Translated, it gives CASSLRGSGEFGETQYF.

This chain connects TRBV7-9 to TRBJ2-7, with D perhaps matching TRBD1 or TRBD2 (5 bases each). CDR1 is SEHNR, CDR2 FQNEAQ, per germline (reference sequence). The V end was cut by 5 bases, the J end by 0 bases, with 17 bases between. This CDR3 contains 16 residues. Here the CDR3 DNA reads TGTGCCAGCAGCCGGACCGGGACCTTGAGCTCCTACGAGCAGTACTTC. Its protein is CASSRTGTLSSYEQYF. Full variable domain (rest looked up from reference TRBV7-9 and TRBJ2-7): DTGVSQNPRHKITKRGQNVTFRCDPISEHNRLYWYRQTLGQGPEFLTYFQNEAQLEKSRLLSDRFSAERPKGSFSTLEIQRTEQGDSAMYLCASSRTGTLSSYEQYFGPGTRLTVT.

The chain combines TRBV6-1 with TRBJ2-5; 7 bases map to TRBD2. Per the germline V gene, CDR1 is MNHNS and CDR2 is SASEGT. This CDR3 spans 12 amino acids. The V gene end was trimmed by 8 bases and the J gene end by 7 bases; junction bases not matched to a gene: 7. CDR3 sequence (DNA): TGTGCCAGCGCGACTAGCTTGGCGACCCAGTACTTC. It codes for CASATSLATQYF.

This clone has a handful of counts. V gene TRBV6-4 combines with J gene TRBJ2-3; D gene unclear. The ends were cut back, 2 bases at V and 2 bases at J, with 5 bases in the middle. The CDR3 totals 13 residues. Germline V gene lookup returns CDR1 MRHNA and CDR2 SNTAGT. The CDR3 is CASSDGDTDTQYF. DNA for the CDR3: TGTGCCAGCAGTGACGGGGACACAGATACGCAGTATTTT.

This chain connects TRBV25-1 to TRBJ2-3; a possible D gene is TRBD1 (5 bases). V was cut by 7 bases and J by 2 bases, with 10 bases left in between. The CDR3 covers 13 residues. Per germline, CDR1 MGHDK and CDR2 SYGVNS. The CDR3 protein is CASTGYFTDTQYF. The CDR3 DNA reads TGTGCCAGCACAGGGTATTTCACAGATACGCAGTATTTT.

This chain links TRBV13 with TRBJ1-2; D not certain. This CDR3 region has 16 residues. Deletions cut 2 bases from V and 0 bases from J, with 13 bases between. Germline V gene data show CDR1 as PRHDT and CDR2 as FYEKMQ (reference sequence). The CDR3 reads CASSLIRRVANYGYTF. The CDR3 region has the DNA TGTGCCAGCAGCTTAATTAGAAGGGTAGCTAACTATGGCTACACCTTC.

This clone came up a few times. CDR3 DNA: TGTGCCAGCAGCTTGGACAGGAACACTGAAGCTTTCTTT. This codes for CASSLDRNTEAFF. The rearrangement joins TRBV5-4 to TRBJ1-1; no clear D gene. Deletions cut 0 bases from V and 1 base from J, with 4 bases between. Germline V gene lookup returns CDR1 SGHNT and CDR2 YYREEE (reference sequence). The CDR3 consists of 13 residues.

This chain links TRBV6-5 with TRBJ2-1; D remains unclear. In germline, CDR1 is MNHEY, CDR2 SVGAGI. CDR3 length: 15 residues. Trimming left V 2 bases short and J 5 bases short, with 13 bases between. The CDR3 DNA follows: TGTGCCAGCAGTTACGGTATGGCGCCGGACAATGAGCAGTTCTTC. Its translation: CASSYGMAPDNEQFF.

The V gene is TRBV6-5, the J gene TRBJ1-2; TRBD1 matches at 7 bases. Germline V gives CDR1 MNHEY, CDR2 SVGAGI. The CDR3 runs 14 residues. V lost 2 bases to trimming and J lost 0 bases; unmatched junction nucleotides: 0. The CDR3 sequence: CASSYGQANYGYTF. The CDR3, as DNA: TGTGCCAGCAGTTACGGACAGGCTAACTATGGCTACACCTTC.

The genes are TRBV2 and TRBJ1-1; D gene uncertain. CDR1 and CDR2 (germline): SNHLY, FYNNEI. The CDR3 is made up of 15 amino acids. Between the trimmed V and J ends, which lost 5 bases and 4 bases, there was a span of 17 bases. The chain's CDR3 is CASSTSVGSSTEAFF. Here the CDR3 DNA reads TGTGCCAGCAGTACCAGCGTAGGGTCGAGCACTGAAGCTTTCTTT.

The gene calls are TRBV14 and TRBJ2-3; D perhaps matches TRBD2 (6 bases). The V gene lost 1 base and the J gene lost 4 bases, with 15 bases spanning the gap. The CDR3 length is 16 residues. Looked up from germline, CDR1 is SGHDN and CDR2 is FVKESK. The CDR3 loop reads CASSQVLPGVPDTQYF. The CDR3 nucleotides read TGTGCCAGCAGCCAAGTTTTGCCGGGAGTTCCAGATACGCAGTATTTT.

The rearrangement joins TRBV25-1 to TRBJ1-5; 11 positions match TRBD1. Trimming removed 5 bases from V and 6 bases from J; junction bases left unmatched: 3. CDR1 and CDR2 from the germline V gene are MGHDK and SYGVNS. The CDR3 runs to 14 residues. CDR3 protein: CASSPGQGVQPQHF. The CDR3 bases are TGTGCCAGCAGTCCGGGACAGGGGGTTCAGCCCCAGCATTTT.

The chain links TRBV7-3 to TRBJ1-5; D gene unclear. This CDR3 contains 14 residues. Germline CDR1 and CDR2: SGHTA and FQGTGA. Trimming left V 6 bases short and J 0 bases short, with 9 bases between. CDR3 sequence (DNA): TGTGCCAGCAGAACGAGGTATAGCAATCAGCCCCAGCATTTT. Translation: CASRTRYSNQPQHF.

The CDR3 DNA sequence: TGTGCCAGCAGCCAAGGGGGGACGGTTGCAACTAATGAAAAACTGTTTTTT. Amino acids: CASSQGGTVATNEKLFF. The chain joins TRBV21-1 to TRBJ1-4. TRBV21-1 is a pseudogene locus. This CDR3 spans 17 amino acids.

This rearrangement joins TRBV13 to TRBJ2-1, with 12 bases aligning to TRBD2. There are 18 residues in the CDR3. Germline V gene data show CDR1 as PRHDT and CDR2 as FYEKMQ (reference sequence). V shed 5 bases and J 4 bases; nucleotides not matched to a gene: 12. CDR3: CASSRPSGGALFYNEQFF. The CDR3 bases are TGTGCCAGCAGCCGACCTAGCGGGGGGGCTCTATTTTACAATGAGCAGTTCTTC.

The chain links TRBV5-4 to TRBJ2-5; a possible D gene is TRBD1 (5 bases). Trimming stripped 6 bases from V and 1 base from J, with 13 bases between. Germline values: CDR1 SGHNT, CDR2 YYREEE (reference sequence). The CDR3 has 14 amino acids. The CDR3 loop is CASNPQGIQETQYF. CDR3 sequence (DNA): TGTGCCAGCAACCCTCAGGGCATCCAAGAGACCCAGTACTTC.

The CDR3 protein is CAWSDPNRSEAFF. CDR3 nucleotide sequence: TGTGCCTGGAGCGACCCAAATCGCTCTGAAGCTTTCTTT. The chain has TRBV30 and TRBJ1-1; D unresolved. The CDR3 has 13 amino acids. Germline V gives CDR1 GTSNPN, CDR2 SVGIG (reference sequence). V lost 3 bases and J 6 bases, leaving 14 bases between the germline ends.

The rearrangement links TRBV30 to TRBJ1-2; no definite D call. V lost 5 bases, J lost 4 bases, and 23 bases lay in between. Germline V gene data show CDR1 as GTSNPN and CDR2 as SVGIG (reference sequence). The CDR3 consists of 16 residues. CDR3 DNA: TGTGCCTGGCCATTGGAGTGTTATAGAAAGACCTATGGCTACACCTTC. This gives the protein CAWPLECYRKTYGYTF.

This clone occurred once. The J gene is TRBJ2-1, the V gene TRBV7-3, with 13 bases fitting TRBD2. From germline, CDR1 is SGHTA and CDR2 FQGTGA. With 6 bases clipped from V and 7 bases from J, the junction kept 6 bases outside the gene matches. This CDR3 region has 15 residues. CDR3 amino acids: CASSPGLAGVNEQFF. CDR3 in DNA: TGTGCCAGCAGTCCCGGACTAGCGGGAGTGAATGAGCAGTTCTTC.

The CDR3 is CASSRQVNQPQHF. CDR3 nucleotides: TGTGCCAGCAGCCGACAGGTAAATCAGCCCCAGCATTTT. The chain carries TRBV11-3 and TRBJ1-5; D may be TRBD1 (6 bases). The V gene's germline CDR1 is SGHNT and CDR2 YENEEA. Deletions cut 5 bases from V and 4 bases from J, with 9 bases between. The CDR3 has 13 amino acids.

The chain is built from TRBV7-9 and TRBJ1-2; perhaps TRBD1 as D (5 bases). The CDR3 consists of 16 residues. Looked up from germline, CDR1 is SEHNR and CDR2 is FQNEAQ (reference sequence). Trimming took 4 bases from V and 0 from J, leaving 15 bases between them. The CDR3 reads CASSSRDRLANYGYTF. CDR3 nucleotide sequence: TGTGCCAGCAGCTCCAGGGACCGATTAGCTAACTATGGCTACACCTTC.